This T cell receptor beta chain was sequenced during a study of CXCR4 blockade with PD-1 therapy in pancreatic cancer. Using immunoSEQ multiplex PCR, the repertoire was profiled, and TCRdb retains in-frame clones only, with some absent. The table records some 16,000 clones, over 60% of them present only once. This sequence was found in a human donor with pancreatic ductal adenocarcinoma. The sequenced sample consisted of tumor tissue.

The CDR3: CSVVGGVSNEKLFF. In nucleotides, the CDR3 is TGCAGCGTTGTTGGGGGCGTATCTAATGAAAAACTGTTTTTT. The chain carries TRBV29-1 and TRBJ1-4, with a weak D call TRBD1 (6 bases). CDR1 and CDR2 (germline): SQVTM, ANQGSEA. The CDR3 spans 14 residues. V was trimmed by 4 bases and J by 3 bases, leaving 12 bases between them.